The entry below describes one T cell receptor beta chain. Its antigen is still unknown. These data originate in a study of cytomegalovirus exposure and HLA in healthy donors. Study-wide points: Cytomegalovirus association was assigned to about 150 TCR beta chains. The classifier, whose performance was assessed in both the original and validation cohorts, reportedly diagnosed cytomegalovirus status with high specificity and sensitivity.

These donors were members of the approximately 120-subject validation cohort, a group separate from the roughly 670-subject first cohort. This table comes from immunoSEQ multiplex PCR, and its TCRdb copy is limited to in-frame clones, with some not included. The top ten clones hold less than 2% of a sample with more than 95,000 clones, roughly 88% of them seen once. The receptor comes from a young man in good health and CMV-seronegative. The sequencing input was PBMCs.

The CDR3 nucleotides read TGTGCCAGCAGCTTGGACGTCTGGACTAGCGTGTATAATGAGCAGTTCTTC. Protein sequence: CASSLDVWTSVYNEQFF. The rearrangement uses TRBV7-2 and TRBJ2-1, with 9 positions matching TRBD2. The CDR3 sequence is 17 residues long. The J segment lost 7 bases and the V segment lost 3 bases, leaving 13 bases of the junction unmatched. CDR1 is SGHTA, CDR2 FQGNSA, per germline.